This T cell receptor (beta chain) comes out of a study of identical twins. V lost 0 bases and J 2 bases, leaving 11 bases between the germline ends. This CDR3 has 15 amino acids. Per germline, CDR1 LGHNA and CDR2 YSLEER. This clonotype was detected many times. The target antigen is unknown. Through template switching, a universal primer site was introduced, and the cDNA contained unique molecular identifiers. A single record per CDR3 protein comes from TCRdb applying MiXCR to the 5' RACE reads. Of roughly 290,000 distinct CDR3 sequences listed, roughly 10% were seen once; the top ten hold around 7.1%. Study-wide results and caveats: Clonotypes of the beta chain that were abundant in cord blood carried fewer insertions (memory repertoires showed none).

In addition, the sample was reused for a study of yellow fever vaccine responses in identical twins.

The chain is built from TRBV4-3 and TRBJ2-7, with no clear D. Sample: CD8+ T cells sorted from blood. The clonotype originates from a woman aged 18-29 years in good health. CDR3 protein: CASSQDLGSPYEQYF. CDR3 coding DNA: TGCGCCAGCAGCCAAGATTTGGGTAGCCCCTACGAGCAGTACTTC.